This is a list of T cell receptor beta chains from one sample in a study of cytomegalovirus exposure and HLA in healthy donors. TCRdb's copy holds only in-frame clones and misses some; the assay was immunoSEQ multiplex PCR. There are fewer than 150,000 clones in the sample; about 84% occur only once, and about 6.8% lies in the top ten. Sample: PBMCs. These receptor sequences come from a woman between 40 and 55 years old in good health and CMV-seropositive. Each CDR3 is given with its conserved first and last residue. The order of the fields is V gene, J gene, D gene, CDR3 length, CDR3 protein. D genes are given only for firm matches.

V gene: TRBV5-1
J gene: TRBJ2-3
D gene: NA
CDR3 length: 14
CDR3 protein: CASSFGSPGDTQYF

V gene: TRBV5-6
J gene: TRBJ2-1
D gene: TRBD1
CDR3 length: 13
CDR3 protein: CASSLSTGDGQFF

V gene: TRBV6-5
J gene: TRBJ2-1
D gene: TRBD2
CDR3 length: 15
CDR3 protein: CASSSLGLAVTEQFF

V gene: TRBV4-1
J gene: TRBJ2-1
D gene: TRBD2
CDR3 length: 20
CDR3 protein: CASSQDPIAGGPGSYNEQFF

V gene: TRBV6-1
J gene: TRBJ2-1
D gene: TRBD2
CDR3 length: 16
CDR3 protein: CASSEGLAGDRYEQFF

V gene: TRBV27
J gene: TRBJ2-1
D gene: TRBD2
CDR3 length: 16
CDR3 protein: CASSFLLAGGPGEQFF

V gene: TRBV21-1
J gene: TRBJ2-2
D gene: NA
CDR3 length: 20
CDR3 protein: CASSNWGQGAHRRNTGELFF

V gene: TRBV30
J gene: TRBJ2-5
D gene: TRBD1
CDR3 length: 13
CDR3 protein: CAWSRQGIETQYF

V gene: TRBV6-5
J gene: TRBJ2-2
D gene: NA
CDR3 length: 13
CDR3 protein: CASSVPDTGELFF

V gene: TRBV2
J gene: TRBJ2-1
D gene: NA
CDR3 length: 15
CDR3 protein: CASSFSGSSYNEQFF

V gene: TRBV7-2
J gene: TRBJ2-7
D gene: TRBD1
CDR3 length: 13
CDR3 protein: CASSFQGVGEQYF

V gene: TRBV11-3
J gene: TRBJ1-1
D gene: TRBD1
CDR3 length: 15
CDR3 protein: CASSFGTGSGTEAFF

V gene: TRBV2
J gene: TRBJ2-7
D gene: TRBD1
CDR3 length: 12
CDR3 protein: CASSGQGYEQYF

V gene: TRBV28
J gene: TRBJ2-3
D gene: NA
CDR3 length: 17
CDR3 protein: CASSPWGVGQSTDTQYF

V gene: TRBV9
J gene: TRBJ2-5
D gene: NA
CDR3 length: 15
CDR3 protein: CASSPGTQGPETQYF

V gene: TRBV6-5
J gene: TRBJ2-7
D gene: TRBD2
CDR3 length: 15
CDR3 protein: CASSTGASGVGEQYF

V gene: TRBV5-1
J gene: TRBJ2-1
D gene: TRBD2
CDR3 length: 15
CDR3 protein: CASSLELAGGNEQFF

V gene: TRBV11-1
J gene: TRBJ1-6
D gene: NA
CDR3 length: 14
CDR3 protein: CASSLGQLDSPLHF

V gene: TRBV5-1
J gene: TRBJ2-5
D gene: NA
CDR3 length: 14
CDR3 protein: CASSLWAGQETQYF

V gene: TRBV2
J gene: TRBJ1-2
D gene: TRBD1
CDR3 length: 12
CDR3 protein: CATGQGNYGYTF

V gene: TRBV19
J gene: TRBJ1-1
D gene: TRBD1
CDR3 length: 12
CDR3 protein: CASSDRAIGAFF

V gene: TRBV13
J gene: TRBJ2-7
D gene: NA
CDR3 length: 10
CDR3 protein: CASSLDRQYF

V gene: TRBV10-3
J gene: TRBJ1-1
D gene: NA
CDR3 length: 14
CDR3 protein: CAISEPPGNTEAFF

V gene: TRBV19
J gene: TRBJ1-2
D gene: NA
CDR3 length: 17
CDR3 protein: CASSSRQGSPPNYGYTF

V gene: TRBV6-5
J gene: TRBJ1-2
D gene: TRBD1
CDR3 length: 16
CDR3 protein: CASSYSMKGAYYGYTF

V gene: TRBV5-1
J gene: TRBJ2-1
D gene: NA
CDR3 length: 13
CDR3 protein: CASSPPTHNEQFF

V gene: TRBV28
J gene: TRBJ2-1
D gene: NA
CDR3 length: 15
CDR3 protein: CASRAPSGSLDEQFF

V gene: TRBV30
J gene: TRBJ1-3
D gene: NA
CDR3 length: 16
CDR3 protein: CAWSVPGALSGNTIYF

V gene: TRBV30
J gene: TRBJ1-2
D gene: NA
CDR3 length: 12
CDR3 protein: CAWSLTVYGYTF

V gene: TRBV7-9
J gene: TRBJ2-1
D gene: NA
CDR3 length: 12
CDR3 protein: CSSSSGENEQFF

V gene: TRBV10-3
J gene: TRBJ1-1
D gene: TRBD1
CDR3 length: 15
CDR3 protein: CAISESGTGGTEAFF

V gene: TRBV7-6
J gene: TRBJ1-1
D gene: NA
CDR3 length: 14
CDR3 protein: CASSLAGPGAEAFF

V gene: TRBV2
J gene: TRBJ2-1
D gene: TRBD2
CDR3 length: 14
CDR3 protein: CASMTSGLYNEQFF

V gene: TRBV7-9
J gene: TRBJ2-7
D gene: NA
CDR3 length: 11
CDR3 protein: CASSLNGEQYF

V gene: TRBV13
J gene: TRBJ2-3
D gene: NA
CDR3 length: 16
CDR3 protein: CASSLVLGGRTDTQYF

V gene: TRBV28
J gene: TRBJ2-1
D gene: NA
CDR3 length: 12
CDR3 protein: CASSLFPIEQFF

V gene: TRBV11-3
J gene: TRBJ2-7
D gene: TRBD2
CDR3 length: 14
CDR3 protein: CASSSGLGADEQYF

V gene: TRBV7-2
J gene: TRBJ1-2
D gene: NA
CDR3 length: 15
CDR3 protein: CASSLAWTEPYGYTF

V gene: TRBV11-2
J gene: TRBJ2-1
D gene: NA
CDR3 length: 13
CDR3 protein: CASSSVVGGEQFF

V gene: TRBV28
J gene: TRBJ1-6
D gene: TRBD1
CDR3 length: 14
CDR3 protein: CASTRDRLHSPLHF

V gene: TRBV19
J gene: TRBJ2-1
D gene: TRBD2
CDR3 length: 15
CDR3 protein: CASSIFSGTSGEQFF

V gene: TRBV27
J gene: TRBJ2-7
D gene: TRBD1
CDR3 length: 16
CDR3 protein: CASSPIRTGPTYEQYF

V gene: TRBV28
J gene: TRBJ1-1
D gene: NA
CDR3 length: 12
CDR3 protein: CASRRVTNEAFF

V gene: TRBV7-2
J gene: TRBJ2-5
D gene: NA
CDR3 length: 14
CDR3 protein: CASSLQGGKETQYF

V gene: TRBV10-1
J gene: TRBJ2-7
D gene: TRBD2
CDR3 length: 16
CDR3 protein: CASSEWLAGGHSEQYF

V gene: TRBV7-9
J gene: TRBJ1-4
D gene: TRBD1
CDR3 length: 15
CDR3 protein: CASIPAGTANEKLFF

V gene: TRBV14
J gene: TRBJ2-1
D gene: TRBD1
CDR3 length: 14
CDR3 protein: CASSLGQGFSEQFF

V gene: TRBV27
J gene: TRBJ2-1
D gene: NA
CDR3 length: 17
CDR3 protein: CASTPRERVGSYNEQFF

V gene: TRBV19
J gene: NA
D gene: TRBD2
CDR3 length: 16
CDR3 protein: CASSIELAGVGYEQYF

V gene: TRBV20-1
J gene: TRBJ2-7
D gene: NA
CDR3 length: 11
CDR3 protein: CSATTGNVQYF

V gene: TRBV4-1
J gene: TRBJ1-5
D gene: TRBD1
CDR3 length: 16
CDR3 protein: CASSQGRQGKDQPQHF

V gene: TRBV2
J gene: TRBJ2-1
D gene: NA
CDR3 length: 10
CDR3 protein: CASRVVEQFF

V gene: TRBV11-2
J gene: TRBJ2-7
D gene: TRBD2
CDR3 length: 16
CDR3 protein: CASSSVTSGDSYEQYF

V gene: TRBV4-1
J gene: TRBJ2-1
D gene: NA
CDR3 length: 14
CDR3 protein: CASSQTGARNEQFF

V gene: TRBV4-1
J gene: TRBJ2-7
D gene: TRBD1
CDR3 length: 16
CDR3 protein: CASSPQWDSSSYEQYF

V gene: TRBV2
J gene: TRBJ2-7
D gene: NA
CDR3 length: 15
CDR3 protein: CASSQGVGGVDEQYF

V gene: TRBV5-1
J gene: TRBJ1-4
D gene: NA
CDR3 length: 13
CDR3 protein: CASSKLSNEKLFF

V gene: TRBV28
J gene: TRBJ2-1
D gene: TRBD2
CDR3 length: 16
CDR3 protein: CASSPLAGSSYNEQFF

V gene: TRBV29-1
J gene: TRBJ2-5
D gene: NA
CDR3 length: 12
CDR3 protein: CSASDSKETQYF

V gene: TRBV30
J gene: TRBJ1-3
D gene: NA
CDR3 length: 16
CDR3 protein: CAWSIGSSSSGNTIYF